The rows below give T cell receptor beta chains drawn from one sample of a study of OX40 agonist ivuxolimab in advanced cancers. Sequencing was performed with immunoSEQ multiplex PCR; in TCRdb, only in-frame clones are kept and a portion is missing. Of 81,000 or so clones listed, more than 75% are singletons. The sample in question was CD4+ or CD8+ T cells sorted from blood, obtained in a trial of the OX40 agonist ivuxolimab. The receptors were gathered from an adult with an advanced solid tumor such as melanoma, head and neck, liver or kidney cancer. CDR3s include the opening cysteine and the closing phenylalanine or tryptophan. The D gene is left open where the match is weak. Size tells how often a clone was seen (once, few, many) or the class of an expanded clone, and some rows leave it out.

v_call	j_call	clone_size	d_call	cdr3_nt	cdr3_aa
TRBV5-1	TRBJ2-7	.	TRBD1	TGCGCCAGCAGCAACGGACAGGGTCGGGACGAGCAGTACTTC	CASSNGQGRDEQYF
TRBV27	TRBJ1-1	.	.	TGTGCCAGCAGTTTTACAGGAAACACTGAAGCTTTCTTT	CASSFTGNTEAFF
TRBV11-1	TRBJ2-7	few	TRBD1	TGTGCCAGCAGCTTCGGACAGGGCGACGAGCAGTACTTC	CASSFGQGDEQYF
TRBV5-4	TRBJ2-1	.	TRBD1	TGTGCCAGCAGCTCTGCCGGGACAGGGGGTAGTGAGCAGTTCTTC	CASSSAGTGGSEQFF
TRBV18	TRBJ2-5	.	.	TGTGCCAGCTCACCAGAAATGATGGAGACCCAGTACTTC	CASSPEMMETQYF
TRBV5-4	TRBJ2-3	.	.	TGTGCCAGCAGCGCGGACTCCACAGATACGCAGTATTTT	CASSADSTDTQYF
TRBV7-2	TRBJ2-2	.	TRBD2	TGTGCCAGCAGCTTCGAGCGGGGGACCGGGGAGCTGTTTTTT	CASSFERGTGELFF
TRBV5-1	TRBJ1-1	.	.	TGCGCCAGCAGCTTGGGTAGGGAAAAGCCTGAAGCTTTCTTT	CASSLGREKPEAFF
TRBV29-1	TRBJ2-5	.	.	TGCAGCGTCCCAAACCCGGCCCAAGAGACCCAGTACTTC	CSVPNPAQETQYF
TRBV7-9	TRBJ1-2	.	.	TGTGCCAGCAGCTTAGAGGGGGGCGGCTACACCTTC	CASSLEGGGYTF
TRBV19	TRBJ2-7	.	.	TGTGCCAGTAATCCGGGGGAAACCTACGAGCAGTACTTC	CASNPGETYEQYF
TRBV2	TRBJ2-3	.	.	TGTGCCAGCAAAATCCTCTCGGCAGATACGCAGTATTTT	CASKILSADTQYF
TRBV5-1	TRBJ1-4	.	.	TGCGCCAGCAGCTTGGCCTACTCGGAGGAACTGTTTTTT	CASSLAYSEELFF
TRBV4-1	TRBJ1-2	.	.	TGCGCCAGCAGCCTCGTGGGGGACCCCTCTGGCTACACCTTC	CASSLVGDPSGYTF
TRBV5-5	TRBJ2-5	.	TRBD2	TGTGCCAGCAGCCCCCCCGGGACTAGTGGGGGCCCGGCCAGGTGGAAGACCCAGTACTTC	CASSPPGTSGGPARWKTQYF
TRBV7-6	TRBJ2-5	.	.	TGTGCCAGCAGCCCAGCTGGGACCCAGTACTTC	CASSPAGTQYF
TRBV19	TRBJ2-7	.	.	TGTGCCAGTAGTATAAACGGCTACGAGCAGTACTTC	CASSINGYEQYF
TRBV5-1	TRBJ2-5	.	.	TGCGCCAGCAGCTTGGATGTGGGAAGAGAGACCCAGTACTTC	CASSLDVGRETQYF
TRBV7-9	TRBJ2-7	few	.	TGTGCCAGCAGCTTCAACCTGTACGAGCAGTACTTC	CASSFNLYEQYF
TRBV7-2	TRBJ1-6	.	TRBD1	TGTGCCAGCAGCTTAGACAGGGGGTATAATTCACCCCTCCACTTT	CASSLDRGYNSPLHF
TRBV7-9	TRBJ1-5	few	.	TGTGCCAGCAGCCGAGGATGGACGGATAGCAATCAGCCCCAGCATTTT	CASSRGWTDSNQPQHF
TRBV10-3	TRBJ2-5	.	TRBD1	TGTGCCATCAGTCCGTCTTCAGGACAGGGGGACCAAGAGACCCAGTACTTC	CAISPSSGQGDQETQYF
TRBV6-6	TRBJ1-2	.	TRBD1	TGTGCCAGCAGTCTAGAGGAGGGGGCGAGTCCTGGCTACACCTTC	CASSLEEGASPGYTF
TRBV19	TRBJ2-1	.	.	TGTGCCAGTAAAAAGGGGTACAATGAGCAGTTCTTC	CASKKGYNEQFF
TRBV6-1	TRBJ1-3	.	.	TGTGCCAGCAGTGAAGGTTCAGAGGAGCGCACCATATATTTT	CASSEGSEERTIYF
TRBV5-1	TRBJ2-5	.	TRBD2	TGCGCCAGCAGCACCGGGACTACCCAAGAGACCCAGTACTTC	CASSTGTTQETQYF
TRBV5-4	TRBJ2-2	.	.	TGTGCCAGCAGCGACAGCTGGAACACCGGGGAGCTGTTTTTT	CASSDSWNTGELFF
TRBV2	TRBJ2-2	.	.	TGTGCCAGCAGTGTGGTACAGCCCGACACCGGGGAGCTGTTTTTT	CASSVVQPDTGELFF
TRBV2	TRBJ2-7	once	.	TGTGCCAGCGGCCGGGGACAAAGCTCCTACGAGCAGTACTTC	CASGRGQSSYEQYF